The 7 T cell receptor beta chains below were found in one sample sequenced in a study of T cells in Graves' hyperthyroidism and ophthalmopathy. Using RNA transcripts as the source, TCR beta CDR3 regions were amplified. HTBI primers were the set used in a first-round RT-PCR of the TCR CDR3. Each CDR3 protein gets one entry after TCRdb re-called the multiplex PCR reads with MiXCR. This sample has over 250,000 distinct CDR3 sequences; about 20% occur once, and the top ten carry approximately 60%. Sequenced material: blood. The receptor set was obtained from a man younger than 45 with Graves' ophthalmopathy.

This chain's CDR3 is CASSYWPSGGGETQYF. The CDR3 nucleotides read TGTGCCAGCAGTTACTGGCCCTCCGGTGGTGGGGAGACCCAGTACTTC. This chain uses TRBV6-6 with TRBJ2-5; D remains unclear. Trimming took 1 base from V and 5 from J, leaving 17 bases between them. CDR3 size: 16 residues. In germline, CDR1 is MNHNY, CDR2 SVGAGI (reference sequence).

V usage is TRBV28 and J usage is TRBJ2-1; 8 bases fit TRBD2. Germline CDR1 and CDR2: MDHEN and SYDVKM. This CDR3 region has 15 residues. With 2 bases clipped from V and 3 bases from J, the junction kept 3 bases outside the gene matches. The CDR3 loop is CASSLAAGVYNEQFF. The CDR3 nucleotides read TGTGCCAGCAGTTTAGCAGCGGGAGTCTACAATGAGCAGTTCTTC. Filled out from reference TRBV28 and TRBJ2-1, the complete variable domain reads DVKVTQSSRYLVKRTGEKVFLECVQDMDHENMFWYRQDPGLGLRLIYFSYDVKMKEKGDIPEGYSVSREKKERFSLILESASTNQTSMYLCASSLAAGVYNEQFFGPGTRLTVL.

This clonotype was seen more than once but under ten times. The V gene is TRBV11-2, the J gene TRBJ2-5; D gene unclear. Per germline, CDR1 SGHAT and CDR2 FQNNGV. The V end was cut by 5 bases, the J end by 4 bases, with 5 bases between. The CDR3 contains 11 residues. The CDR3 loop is CASSGPETQYF. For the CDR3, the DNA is TGTGCCAGCAGCGGACCAGAGACCCAGTACTTC.

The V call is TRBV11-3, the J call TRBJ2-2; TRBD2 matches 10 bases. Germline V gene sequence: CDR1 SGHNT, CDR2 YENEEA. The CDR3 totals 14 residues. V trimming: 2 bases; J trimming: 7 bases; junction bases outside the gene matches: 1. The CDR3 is CASSLLAGVGELFF. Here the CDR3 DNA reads TGTGCCAGCAGCTTACTAGCGGGAGTCGGGGAGCTGTTTTTT.

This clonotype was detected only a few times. The CDR3 loop reads CASSESTYRSYEQYF. CDR3 nucleotide sequence: TGTGCCAGCAGTGAATCTACTTACCGCTCCTACGAGCAGTACTTC. The rearrangement uses TRBV25-1 and TRBJ2-7; D remains unclear. Per the germline V gene, CDR1 is MGHDK and CDR2 is SYGVNS. The CDR3 has 15 amino acids. The V end lost 1 base, the J end lost 0 bases, and 10 bases lay between the germline ends.

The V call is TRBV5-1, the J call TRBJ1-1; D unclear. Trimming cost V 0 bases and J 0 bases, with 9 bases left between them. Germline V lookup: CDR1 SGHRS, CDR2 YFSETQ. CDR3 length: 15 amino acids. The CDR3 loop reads CASSLESALNTEAFF. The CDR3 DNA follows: TGCGCCAGCAGCTTGGAATCGGCGCTGAACACTGAAGCTTTCTTT.

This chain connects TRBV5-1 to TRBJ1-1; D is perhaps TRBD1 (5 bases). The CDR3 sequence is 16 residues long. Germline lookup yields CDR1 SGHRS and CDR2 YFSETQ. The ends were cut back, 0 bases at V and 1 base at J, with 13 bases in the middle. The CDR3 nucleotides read TGCGCCAGCAGCTTGGCAGGGAGCCTTTCGAACACTGAAGCTTTCTTT. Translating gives CASSLAGSLSNTEAFF.